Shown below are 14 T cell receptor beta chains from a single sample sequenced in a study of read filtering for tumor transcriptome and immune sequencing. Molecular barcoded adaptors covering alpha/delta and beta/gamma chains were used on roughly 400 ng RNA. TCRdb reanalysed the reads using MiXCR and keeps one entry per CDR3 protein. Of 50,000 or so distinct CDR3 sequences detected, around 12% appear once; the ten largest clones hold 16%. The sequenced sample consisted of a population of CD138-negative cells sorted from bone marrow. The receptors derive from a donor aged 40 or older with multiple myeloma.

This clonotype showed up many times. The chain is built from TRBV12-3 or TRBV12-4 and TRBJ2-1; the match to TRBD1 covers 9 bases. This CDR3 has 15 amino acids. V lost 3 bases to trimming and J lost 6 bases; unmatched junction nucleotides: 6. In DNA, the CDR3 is TGTGCCAGCAGTTTCAGGGGACAGGGAGGCAATGAGCAGTTCTTC. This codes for CASSFRGQGGNEQFF.

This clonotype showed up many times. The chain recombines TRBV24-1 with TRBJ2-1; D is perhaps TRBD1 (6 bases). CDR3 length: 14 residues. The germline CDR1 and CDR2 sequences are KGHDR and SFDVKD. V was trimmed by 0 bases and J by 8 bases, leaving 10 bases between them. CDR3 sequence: CATSDLTGSDEQFF. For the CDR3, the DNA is TGTGCCACCAGTGATTTGACAGGGAGCGATGAGCAGTTCTTC.

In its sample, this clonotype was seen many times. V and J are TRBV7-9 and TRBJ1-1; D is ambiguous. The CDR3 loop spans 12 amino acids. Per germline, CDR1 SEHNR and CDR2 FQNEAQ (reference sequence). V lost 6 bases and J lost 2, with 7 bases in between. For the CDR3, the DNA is TGTGCCAGCAGTCACAGCAACACTGAAGCTTTCTTT. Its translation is CASSHSNTEAFF. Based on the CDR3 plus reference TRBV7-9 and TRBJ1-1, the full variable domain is DTGVSQNPRHKITKRGQNVTFRCDPISEHNRLYWYRQTLGQGPEFLTYFQNEAQLEKSRLLSDRFSAERPKGSFSTLEIQRTEQGDSAMYLCASSHSNTEAFFGQGTRLTVV.

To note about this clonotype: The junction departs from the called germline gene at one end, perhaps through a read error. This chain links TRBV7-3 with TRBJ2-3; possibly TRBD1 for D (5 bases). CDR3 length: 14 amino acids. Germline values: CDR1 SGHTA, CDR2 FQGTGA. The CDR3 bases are TGCGGCAGCAGCCGTCGACAGAGCACAGATACGCAGTATTTT. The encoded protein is CGSSRRQSTDTQYF.

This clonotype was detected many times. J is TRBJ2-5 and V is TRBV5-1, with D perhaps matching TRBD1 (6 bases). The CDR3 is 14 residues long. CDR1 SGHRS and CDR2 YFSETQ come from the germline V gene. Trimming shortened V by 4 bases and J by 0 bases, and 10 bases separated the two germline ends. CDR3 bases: TGCGCCAGCAGCCGAGGGGGTAACCAAGAGACCCAGTACTTC. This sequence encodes CASSRGGNQETQYF.

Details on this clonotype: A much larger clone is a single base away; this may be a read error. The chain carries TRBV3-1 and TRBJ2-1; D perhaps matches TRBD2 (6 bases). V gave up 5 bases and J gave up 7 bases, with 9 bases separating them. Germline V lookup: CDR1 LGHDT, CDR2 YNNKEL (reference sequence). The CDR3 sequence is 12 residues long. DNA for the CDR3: TGTGCCAGCAGCGGGAGGCCTAATGAGCAGTTCTTC. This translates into CASSGRPNEQFF.

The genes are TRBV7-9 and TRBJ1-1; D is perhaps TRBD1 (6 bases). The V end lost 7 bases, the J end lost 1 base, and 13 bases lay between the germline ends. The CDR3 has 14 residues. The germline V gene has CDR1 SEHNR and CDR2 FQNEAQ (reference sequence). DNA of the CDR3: TGTGCCAGCACGAACGGACAGAGGAACACTGAAGCTTTCTTT. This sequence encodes CASTNGQRNTEAFF.

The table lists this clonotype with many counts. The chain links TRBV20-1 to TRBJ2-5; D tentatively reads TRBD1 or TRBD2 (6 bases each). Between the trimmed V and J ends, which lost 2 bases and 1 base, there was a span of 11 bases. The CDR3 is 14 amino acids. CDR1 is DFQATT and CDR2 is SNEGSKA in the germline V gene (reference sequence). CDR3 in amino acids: CSARTGAGQETQYF. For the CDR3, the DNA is TGCAGTGCTAGAACGGGGGCAGGCCAAGAGACCCAGTACTTC.

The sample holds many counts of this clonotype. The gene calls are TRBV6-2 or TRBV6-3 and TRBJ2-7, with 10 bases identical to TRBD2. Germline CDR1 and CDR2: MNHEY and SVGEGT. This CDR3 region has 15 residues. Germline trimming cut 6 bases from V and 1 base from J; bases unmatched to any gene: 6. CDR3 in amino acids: CASRSGTSVSYEQYF. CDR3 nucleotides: TGTGCCAGCAGGTCCGGGACTAGCGTATCCTACGAGCAGTACTTC.

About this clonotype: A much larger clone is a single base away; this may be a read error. The DNA for the CDR3 is TGTGCCAGCAGCCCCCTCGTCGAGCGAATTAACAATGAGCAGTTCTTC. Translation: CASSPLVERINNEQFF. The chain couples TRBV5-1 to TRBJ2-1; D not certain. The CDR3 extends over 16 amino acids. The germline gives CDR1 SGHRS, CDR2 YFSETQ.

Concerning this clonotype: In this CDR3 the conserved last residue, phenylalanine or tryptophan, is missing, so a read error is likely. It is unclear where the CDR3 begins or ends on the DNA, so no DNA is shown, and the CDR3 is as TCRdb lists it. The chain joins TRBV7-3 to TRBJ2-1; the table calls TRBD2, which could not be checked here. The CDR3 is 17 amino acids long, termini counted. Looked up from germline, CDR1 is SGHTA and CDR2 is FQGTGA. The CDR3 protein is CASSLRGTSGGYNEQIS.

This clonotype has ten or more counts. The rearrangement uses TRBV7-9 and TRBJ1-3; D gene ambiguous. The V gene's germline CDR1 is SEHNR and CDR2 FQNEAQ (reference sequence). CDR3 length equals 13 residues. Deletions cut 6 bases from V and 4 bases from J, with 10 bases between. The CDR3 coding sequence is TGTGCCAGCAGACCTGCCGGGGGAAACACCATATATTTT. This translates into CASRPAGGNTIYF.

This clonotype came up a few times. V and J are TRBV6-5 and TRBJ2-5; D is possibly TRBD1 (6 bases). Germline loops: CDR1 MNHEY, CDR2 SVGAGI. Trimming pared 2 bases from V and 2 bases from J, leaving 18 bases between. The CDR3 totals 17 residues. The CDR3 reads CASSYLRQVGRQETQYF. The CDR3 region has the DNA TGTGCCAGCAGTTACCTACGACAGGTCGGACGACAAGAGACCCAGTACTTC.

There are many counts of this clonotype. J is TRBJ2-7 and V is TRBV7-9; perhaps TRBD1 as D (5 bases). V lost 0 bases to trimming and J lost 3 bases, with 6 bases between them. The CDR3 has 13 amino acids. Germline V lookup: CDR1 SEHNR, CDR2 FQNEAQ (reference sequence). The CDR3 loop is CASSLAGVYEQYF. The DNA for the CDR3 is TGTGCCAGCAGCTTAGCAGGGGTCTACGAGCAGTACTTC.